The 10 T cell receptor beta chains listed next were all sequenced from one sample in a study of control samples from healthy donors and cancer patients. Sequencing was performed with immunoSEQ multiplex PCR; in TCRdb, only in-frame clones are kept and a portion is missing. Here the sample spans about 130,000 clones, 70% to 90% being singletons. The sequenced sample consisted of blood. The receptor source for this set is a man over 45 in good health.

The chain joins TRBV29-1 to TRBJ1-1, with 8 nucleotides matching TRBD1. In germline, CDR1 is SQVTM, CDR2 ANQGSEA. CDR3 size: 13 residues. The V gene end was trimmed by 6 bases and the J gene end by 2 bases; junction bases not matched to a gene: 5. The CDR3 bases are TGCAGCGTACGGACAGGGAAAAACACTGAAGCTTTCTTT. Translating gives CSVRTGKNTEAFF.

The chain has TRBV10-3 and TRBJ2-7, with 7 bases aligning to TRBD1. Trimming took 0 bases from V and 7 from J; bases not matched to a gene: 3. This CDR3 comprises 13 residues. Germline loops: CDR1 ENHRY, CDR2 SYGVKD. For the CDR3, the DNA is TGTGCCATCAGTGAGTCAGGGGACAGAGAGCAGTACTTC. Protein sequence: CAISESGDREQYF.

The chain carries TRBV11-2 and TRBJ2-1; D gene ambiguous. The CDR3 sequence is 15 residues long. Germline V lookup: CDR1 SGHAT, CDR2 FQNNGV. Trimming pared 2 bases from V and 2 bases from J, leaving 10 bases between. The CDR3 reads CASSLLAAPYNEQFF. Here the CDR3 DNA reads TGTGCCAGCAGCTTATTAGCCGCTCCCTACAATGAGCAGTTCTTC.

This sequence joins TRBV7-2 and TRBJ2-2; D call uncertain. The CDR3 length is 17 residues. CDR1 is SGHTA and CDR2 is FQGNSA in the germline V gene. The V and J ends lost 1 base and 1 base respectively, with 13 bases between them. CDR3 sequence (DNA): TGTGCCAGCAGCTTAGGGCGCTGGGCAGGGAACACCGGGGAGCTGTTTTTT. It is translated as CASSLGRWAGNTGELFF.

The genes are TRBV5-5 and TRBJ2-7; 8 nucleotides line up with TRBD1. Germline CDR1 SGHKS, CDR2 YYEKEE (reference sequence). The CDR3 has 12 residues. V shed 7 bases and J 5 bases; nucleotides not matched to a gene: 5. The CDR3 loop reads CASGQGNNEQYF. CDR3 coding DNA: TGTGCCAGCGGACAGGGAAACAACGAGCAGTACTTC.

The chain carries TRBV7-9 and TRBJ2-1, with unresolved D. The CDR3 totals 15 residues. Germline V CDR1 and CDR2: SEHNR, FQNEAQ (reference sequence). V lost 8 bases to trimming and J lost 4 bases, with 18 bases between them. Here the CDR3 DNA reads TGTGCCAGCTCCTTTGGGTGGCCTCGATACAATGAGCAGTTCTTC. It codes for CASSFGWPRYNEQFF.

This clone was found once. This CDR3 reads CASSPRTSTYNEQFF. The CDR3 region has the DNA TGTGCCAGCAGCCCCCGGACAAGCACCTACAATGAGCAGTTCTTC. The V and J genes are TRBV7-8 and TRBJ2-1; TRBD1 is a possible D gene (5 bases). The CDR3 has 15 residues. V dropped 5 bases and J dropped 2 bases, with 13 bases sitting between them. Germline assignment: CDR1 SGHVS and CDR2 FQNEAQ.

CDR3 region: CSVPSTNVLTF. CDR3 DNA: TGCAGCGTACCCTCAACCAACGTCCTGACTTTC. The J gene is TRBJ2-6, the V gene TRBV29-1; D remains ambiguous. CDR3 length equals 11 residues. With 6 bases removed from V and 8 bases from J, the gap between germline ends came to 8 bases. CDR1 and CDR2 from the germline V gene are SQVTM and ANQGSEA. The full variable domain, with the rest looked up from reference TRBV29-1 and TRBJ2-6, is SAVISQKPSRDICQRGTSLTIQCQVDSQVTMMFWYRQQPGQSLTLIATANQGSEATYESGFVIDKFPISRPNLTFSTLTVSNMSPEDSSIYLCSVPSTNVLTFGAGSRLTVL.

The rearrangement links TRBV3-1 (or the pseudogene TRBV3-2) to TRBJ1-3; the D is unclear. The CDR3 is made up of 14 amino acids. Trimming shortened V by 4 bases and J by 0 bases, and 7 bases separated the two germline ends. In germline, CDR1 is LGHDT, CDR2 YNNKEL (reference sequence). DNA for the CDR3: TGTGCCAGCAGCCCCTATGACTCTGGAAACACCATATATTTT. As protein: CASSPYDSGNTIYF.

This clone was counted a few times. This rearrangement joins TRBV19 to TRBJ1-2; 8 bases match TRBD1. Germline CDR1 reads LNHDA; CDR2 reads SQIVND (reference sequence). V shed 5 bases and J 3 bases; nucleotides not matched to a gene: 5. This CDR3 is 14 amino acids long. In nucleotides, the CDR3 is TGTGCCAGTAGTGACAGGGGCAGGTACTATGGCTACACCTTC. It codes for CASSDRGRYYGYTF.